Presented here are 30 T cell receptor beta chains from one specimen sequenced in a study of sequential checkpoint blockade in melanoma. Profiled with immunoSEQ multiplex PCR; TCRdb holds only in-frame clones, not every one. The sample records approximately 14,000 clones, 55% to 75% being singletons. The sample's treatment: randomized to nivolumab then ipilimumab (arm A) or the reverse (arm B). This sample comprised CD8+ T cells sorted from blood (inferred from file names), obtained from a patient given nivolumab and ipilimumab in sequence. These receptors all come from a human donor with melanoma.

The J gene is TRBJ1-2, the V gene TRBV6-5; TRBD1 agrees at 7 bases. The V gene end was trimmed by 6 bases and the J gene end by 2 bases; junction bases not matched to a gene: 6. CDR1 MNHEY and CDR2 SVGAGI come from the germline V gene. The CDR3 sequence is 14 residues long. CDR3 loop: CASRIQGYNYGYTF. The CDR3 region has the DNA TGTGCCAGCAGGATACAGGGGTACAACTATGGCTACACCTTC.

The table lists this clone with a few counts. The chain couples TRBV19 to TRBJ1-2; 8 bases are a match to TRBD1. In germline, CDR1 is LNHDA, CDR2 SQIVND (reference sequence). The trim removed 4 bases at V and 8 bases at J, leaving 12 bases unmatched. The CDR3 sequence is 15 residues long. CDR3 region: CASSTWDRLRQGYTF. CDR3 DNA: TGTGCCAGTAGTACATGGGACAGGCTACGACAGGGCTACACCTTC.

The gene calls are TRBV6-6 and TRBJ2-5, with D hard to call. The CDR3 length is 15 residues. Germline V gene sequence: CDR1 MNHNY, CDR2 SVGAGI (reference sequence). V lost 6 bases to trimming and J lost 1 base, with 15 bases between them. The CDR3 reads CASSPAKRGQETQYF. CDR3 bases: TGTGCCAGCAGCCCGGCAAAAAGAGGCCAAGAGACCCAGTACTTC.

A few counts support this clone. J is TRBJ2-1 and V is TRBV2, with 10 nucleotides matching TRBD2. The V gene's germline CDR1 is SNHLY and CDR2 FYNNEI. The CDR3 runs to 15 residues. V shed 4 bases, J shed 8 bases, and the junction held 8 bases outside the gene matches. DNA of the CDR3: TGTGCCAGCAGTGTAGGGCTAGCGGGAGTATATGAGCAGTTCTTC. As protein: CASSVGLAGVYEQFF.

The rearrangement links TRBV27 to TRBJ2-5, with TRBD1 matching over 7 bases. The tail of the sequence fits TRBJ2-7 better, so the J call may be wrong. CDR3 length: 13 residues. CDR1 is MNHEY and CDR2 is SMNVEV in the germline V gene (reference sequence). CDR3 amino acids: CASSSTGWDEQYF. DNA of the CDR3: TGTGCCAGCAGTTCGACAGGGTGGGACGAGCAGTACTTC.

This clone is deemed medium-sized. The genes are TRBV5-6 and TRBJ1-4, with unresolved D. Trimming pared 4 bases from V and 6 bases from J, leaving 22 bases between. The CDR3 runs to 17 residues. The germline V gene has CDR1 SGHDT and CDR2 YYEEEE. For the CDR3, the DNA is TGTGCCAGCAGCCCTTGGGCTGACCATCTGCCGGATGAAAAACTGTTTTTT. It codes for CASSPWADHLPDEKLFF. Full variable domain (outside the CDR3, taken from reference TRBV5-6 and TRBJ1-4): DAGVTQSPTHLIKTRGQQVTLRCSPKSGHDTVSWYQQALGQGPQFIFQYYEEEERQRGNFPDRFSGHQFPNYSSELNVNALLLGDSALYLCASSPWADHLPDEKLFFGSGTQLSVL.

A few counts support this clone. This chain connects TRBV27 to TRBJ1-2, with 10 bases lining up with TRBD1. Germline-derived CDR1 and CDR2 are MNHEY and SMNVEV (reference sequence). Trimming took 5 bases from V and 6 from J; bases not matched to a gene: 12. The length of the CDR3 is 16 residues. The CDR3 reads CASSTSGTGVPHGYTF. The CDR3 nucleotides are TGTGCCAGCAGTACGTCCGGGACAGGGGTCCCGCATGGCTACACCTTC.

To note about this clone: At one boundary the junction diverges from the germline segment, which might be a read error. The chain links TRBV13 to TRBJ1-2; 9 positions agree with TRBD1. This CDR3 contains 16 residues. From germline, CDR1 is PRHDT and CDR2 FYEKMQ (reference sequence). CDR3 coding DNA: TGTGCCGGCAGCTTAGATGGGACAGGGCTTACCTATGGCTACACCTTC. Amino acid sequence: CAGSLDGTGLTYGYTF.

Relative to its sample, this clone is medium-sized. J is TRBJ1-1 and V is TRBV27; a weak D match, TRBD1 (5 bases). With 5 bases removed from V and 2 bases from J, the gap between germline ends came to 18 bases. The CDR3 is made up of 16 amino acids. The germline gives CDR1 MNHEY, CDR2 SMNVEV (reference sequence). Here the CDR3 reads CASSPLSLDRNTEAFF. The CDR3 DNA is TGTGCCAGCAGTCCCCTTTCCTTAGACAGAAACACTGAAGCTTTCTTT.

This clone was detected a few times. This chain uses TRBV12-5 with TRBJ1-4; TRBD1 matches at 7 bases. The CDR3 is 14 residues long. Looked up from germline, CDR1 is LGHNT and CDR2 is FRNRAP. With 3 bases clipped from V and 8 bases from J, the junction kept 6 bases outside the gene matches. The CDR3 loop reads CASGLRGQMEKLFF. CDR3 sequence (DNA): TGTGCTAGTGGTTTAAGGGGGCAAATGGAAAAACTGTTTTTT.

The rearrangement joins TRBV11-2 to TRBJ2-7; no clear D gene. The ends were cut back, 1 base at V and 2 bases at J, with 9 bases in the middle. This CDR3 is 14 amino acids long. CDR1 is SGHAT and CDR2 is FQNNGV in the germline V gene. The CDR3: CASSLVGVPYEQYF. CDR3 in DNA: TGTGCCAGCAGCTTAGTTGGAGTCCCCTACGAGCAGTACTTC.

This chain connects TRBV19 to TRBJ2-5; 10 nucleotides line up with TRBD2. J lost 7 bases, V lost 2 bases, and 10 bases had no gene match. This CDR3 spans 16 amino acids. Germline V gives CDR1 LNHDA, CDR2 SQIVND (reference sequence). The CDR3 nucleotides are TGTGCCAGTAGTATAAAAGAACCTAGCGGGAGCGGGACCCAGTACTTC. Translation: CASSIKEPSGSGTQYF.

V is TRBV7-3 and J is TRBJ2-1; a weak D match, TRBD2 (5 bases). Germline CDR1 SGHTA, CDR2 FQGTGA. Trimming took off 3 bases at V and 2 bases at J, with 8 bases between the two ends. The CDR3 has 14 amino acids. CDR3 in DNA: TGTGCCAGCAGCTTGAGGGCCCCCTACAATGAGCAGTTCTTC. Translation gives CASSLRAPYNEQFF.

The chain uses TRBV5-5 and TRBJ2-7; the match to TRBD1 covers 8 bases. The CDR3 extends over 16 amino acids. V dropped 3 bases and J dropped 7; count of bases not matched to a gene: 15. Germline-derived CDR1 and CDR2 are SGHKS and YYEKEE (reference sequence). The chain's CDR3 is CASSWTGIGALEEQYF. The CDR3 bases are TGTGCCAGCAGCTGGACAGGGATCGGGGCCCTAGAAGAGCAGTACTTC.

This clone occurred once. The rearrangement uses TRBV4-2 and TRBJ2-5, with TRBD2 matching over 12 bases. The CDR3 has 15 amino acids. From germline, CDR1 is LGHNA and CDR2 YNFKEQ. V trimming: 4 bases; J trimming: 5 bases; junction bases outside the gene matches: 5. CDR3 DNA sequence: TGTGCCAGCAGCCCGACTAGCGGGAGCGTCGAGACCCAGTACTTC. It translates to CASSPTSGSVETQYF.

The V call is TRBV19, the J call TRBJ1-2; a possible D gene is TRBD1 (6 bases). The V and J ends lost 5 bases and 4 bases respectively, with 11 bases between them. This CDR3 has 13 residues. Germline assignment: CDR1 LNHDA and CDR2 SQIVND (reference sequence). The CDR3 DNA reads as TGTGCCAGTAGTCCCGGACAGCCCTATGGCTACACCTTC. This encodes CASSPGQPYGYTF. The complete variable domain, with remaining parts taken from reference TRBV19 and TRBJ1-2, reads DGGITQSPKYLFRKEGQNVTLSCEQNLNHDAMYWYRQDPGQGLRLIYYSQIVNDFQKGDIAEGYSVSREKKESFPLTVTSAQKNPTAFYLCASSPGQPYGYTFGSGTRLTVV.

The genes are TRBV12-1 and TRBJ2-5; TRBD1 is the table's D call, not checked against the DNA. TRBV12-1 represents a pseudogene. The CDR3 is 15 amino acids. The CDR3 is CASPSTGTRGETQYF. For the CDR3, the DNA is TGTGCCAGCCCCTCAACCGGGACACGGGGCGAGACCCAGTACTTC.

The chain uses TRBV4-1 and TRBJ2-6; tentative D call: TRBD1 (5 bases). The CDR3 is 16 residues long. The germline V gene encodes CDR1 MGHRA and CDR2 YSYEKL. The V gene lost 4 bases and the J gene lost 0 bases, with 10 bases spanning the gap. In DNA form, the CDR3 reads TGCGCCAGCAGCCGGGAAGGGGACTCTGGGGCCAACGTCCTGACTTTC. Its protein product is CASSREGDSGANVLTF.

This chain links TRBV4-3 with TRBJ2-7; 10 bases map to TRBD1. CDR1 is LGHNA and CDR2 is YSLEER in the germline V gene. The ends lost 5 bases at V and 5 bases at J; junction bases unmatched: 9. This CDR3 has 15 amino acids. CDR3 DNA: TGCGCCAGCAGCTCCCCCGGGACAGGGGTGGACGAGCAGTACTTC. Translation: CASSSPGTGVDEQYF.

This chain joins TRBV27 and TRBJ1-2; no clear D. V was clipped by 3 bases and J by 1 base, with 6 bases between them. Germline V CDR1 and CDR2: MNHEY, SMNVEV (reference sequence). This CDR3 is built from 13 residues. Written as DNA, the CDR3 is TGTGCCAGCAGTTTCGGGAATAACTATGGCTACACCTTC. Its translation: CASSFGNNYGYTF.

The CDR3 DNA is TGTGCCAGCAGCGCACAGACAGGGTCAGAGACCCAGTACTTC. It specifies CASSAQTGSETQYF. The chain links TRBV9 to TRBJ2-5; 7 bases are a match to TRBD1. This CDR3 comprises 14 residues. V dropped 3 bases and J dropped 4; count of bases not matched to a gene: 6. CDR1 is SGDLS and CDR2 is YYNGEE in the germline V gene.

This clone was seen a few times. The CDR3 is CAISGDRGTGELFF. The DNA of the CDR3 is TGTGCCATCAGTGGGGACAGGGGGACCGGGGAGCTGTTTTTT. The chain is built from TRBV10-3 and TRBJ2-2; 11 nucleotides agree with TRBD1. CDR1 and CDR2 (germline): ENHRY, SYGVKD. The CDR3 is 14 amino acids. The junction had 0 bases not matched to a gene; V was cut back by 4 bases and J by 5 bases.

The chain is built from TRBV6-5 and TRBJ2-1; possibly TRBD2 for D (5 bases). The CDR3 sequence is 15 residues long. With 0 bases removed from V and 7 bases from J, the gap between germline ends came to 13 bases. Germline CDR1 reads MNHEY; CDR2 reads SVGAGI. CDR3 DNA sequence: TGTGCCAGCAGTTACTCGAGCCCAGCGGATAATGAGCAGTTCTTC. This translates into CASSYSSPADNEQFF.

This chain uses TRBV5-6 with TRBJ2-1; TRBD2 might be the D (5 bases). Germline CDR1 and CDR2: SGHDT and YYEEEE. V was trimmed by 4 bases and J by 8 bases, leaving 25 bases between them. This CDR3 has 17 residues. The CDR3 sequence is CASSPQTDYLVNDEQFF. The CDR3 nucleotides read TGTGCCAGCAGCCCGCAAACCGACTACTTGGTAAACGATGAGCAGTTCTTC.

The chain uses TRBV5-6 and TRBJ1-5; tentative D call: TRBD1 (6 bases). The length of the CDR3 is 16 residues. Trimming shortened V by 4 bases and J by 2 bases, and 16 bases separated the two germline ends. Germline V CDR1 and CDR2: SGHDT, YYEEEE. The CDR3 region has the DNA TGTGCCAGCAGCCACGGGGGGCGAAAGGGCAATCAGCCCCAGCATTTT. Translated, it gives CASSHGGRKGNQPQHF.

CDR3 sequence: CASSLQGAGTGELFF. CDR3 nucleotide sequence: TGTGCCAGCAGCTTACAGGGGGCTGGGACCGGGGAGCTGTTTTTT. The chain carries TRBV13 and TRBJ2-2, with 8 bases lining up with TRBD1. CDR1 and CDR2 from the germline V gene are PRHDT and FYEKMQ (reference sequence). Trimming took 2 bases from V and 5 from J; bases not matched to a gene: 4. This CDR3 contains 15 residues. Looking up the rest from reference TRBV13 and TRBJ2-2 gives the full variable domain: AAGVIQSPRHLIKEKRETATLKCYPIPRHDTVYWYQQGPGQDPQFLISFYEKMQSDKGSIPDRFSAQQFSDYHSELNMSSLELGDSALYFCASSLQGAGTGELFFGEGSRLTVL.

The chain combines TRBV13 with TRBJ2-1; 8 bases line up with TRBD2. Germline CDR1 reads PRHDT; CDR2 reads FYEKMQ (reference sequence). This CDR3 region has 16 residues. The ends lost 4 bases at V and 6 bases at J; junction bases unmatched: 11. Written as DNA, the CDR3 is TGTGCCAGCAGCTCCCTGGTAAGCGGGAGTCCCAATGAGCAGTTCTTC. Translated: CASSSLVSGSPNEQFF.

In its sample, this clone was seen a few times. The J gene is TRBJ1-5, the V gene TRBV7-6; TRBD1 is a possible D gene (6 bases). Germline CDR1 reads SGHVS; CDR2 reads FNYEAQ. Trimming removed 1 base at V and 5 bases at J, with 12 bases between. CDR3 length: 15 residues. The CDR3 region has the DNA TGTGCCAGCAGCTTAGGGTGGGGGGGCGATCAGCCCCAGCATTTT. Translating it yields CASSLGWGGDQPQHF.

The chain employs TRBV9 and TRBJ1-3; tentative D call: TRBD1 (6 bases). CDR3 length: 14 amino acids. CDR1 SGDLS and CDR2 YYNGEE come from the germline V gene. V was shortened by 4 bases and J by 3 bases, with 11 bases between the two germline ends. Here the CDR3 DNA reads TGTGCCAGCAGCCCAGGGGATGGTGGAAACACCATATATTTT. It translates to CASSPGDGGNTIYF.

The V call is TRBV30, the J call TRBJ2-7; possibly TRBD2 for D (6 bases). With 8 bases removed from V and 0 bases from J, the gap between germline ends came to 14 bases. This CDR3 contains 13 residues. Per the germline V gene, CDR1 is GTSNPN and CDR2 is SVGIG (reference sequence). CDR3 sequence reads: CAVRGGTSYEQYF. The CDR3 region has the DNA TGTGCCGTTCGGGGCGGGACCTCCTACGAGCAGTACTTC.